Following are 20 T cell receptor beta chains from one sample sequenced in a study of regulatory T cells in long-lasting Graves disease. The TCR beta library used iRepertoire HTBI primers with Arm-PCR amplification of CDR3. Each CDR3 protein gets one entry after TCRdb re-called the multiplex PCR reads with MiXCR. The sample carries 360,000 or so distinct CDR3 sequences, around 17% recorded once. Time point denoted: newly diagnosed GD, antithyroid drugs for less than 3 months. Extracted PBMC RNA gave rise to the TCR library. The sample was also reused in another study, on T cells in Graves' hyperthyroidism and ophthalmopathy.

Specimen: peripheral blood mononuclear cells (PBMCs), collected at new diagnosis, from a patient treated with antithyroid drugs. All receptors come from a man in his forties with Graves disease.

On this clonotype: This may be a read error, as it is one base from a much larger clone. The gene calls are TRBV2 and TRBJ2-5; D unresolved. The CDR3 runs 15 residues. Germline CDR1 and CDR2: SNHLY and FYNNEI. The CDR3 reads CASSEALLGPEAQYF. In DNA, the CDR3 is TGTGCCAGCAGTGAAGCGCTTCTAGGGCCAGAGGCCCAGTACTTC.

The rearrangement joins TRBV27 to TRBJ1-3; D is perhaps TRBD1 (5 bases). Germline assignment: CDR1 MNHEY and CDR2 SMNVEV (reference sequence). The V end lost 4 bases, the J end lost 4 bases, and 14 bases lay between the germline ends. This CDR3 has 15 amino acids. For the CDR3, the DNA is TGTGCCAGCAGTTCCGGGACGCTCGGCGGAAACACCATATATTTT. Translation gives CASSSGTLGGNTIYF.

This clonotype has a count of ten or more. The J gene is TRBJ2-7, the V gene TRBV13; D gene ambiguous. This CDR3 spans 13 amino acids. The V and J ends lost 0 bases and 0 bases respectively, with 3 bases between them. Germline V gene data show CDR1 as PRHDT and CDR2 as FYEKMQ (reference sequence). The CDR3 bases are TGTGCCAGCAGCTTAGGTATCTCCTACGAGCAGTACTTC. This gives the protein CASSLGISYEQYF.

This clonotype was recorded at least ten times. The chain recombines TRBV9 with TRBJ1-4; 7 positions match TRBD1. This CDR3 region has 14 residues. Germline V gene sequence: CDR1 SGDLS, CDR2 YYNGEE. V shed 2 bases, J shed 5 bases, and the junction held 3 bases outside the gene matches. CDR3 nucleotide sequence: TGTGCCAGCAGCGTGGGGGGACAGAATGAAAAACTGTTTTTT. This gives the protein CASSVGGQNEKLFF.

A remark on this clonotype: A much larger clone lies one base from this, so it may be a read error. The gene calls are TRBV11-2 and TRBJ2-3; 12 positions agree with TRBD2. Per the germline V gene, CDR1 is SGHAT and CDR2 is FQNNGV. CDR3 size: 16 residues. In DNA form, the CDR3 reads TGTGCCAGCAGCTCTAGGACTAGCGGGAACACAGATACGCAGTGTTTT. Protein sequence: CASSSRTSGNTDTQCF.

This clonotype appeared a few times. V usage is TRBV4-2 and J usage is TRBJ2-3; 8 bases map to TRBD2. V trimming: 3 bases; J trimming: 3 bases; junction bases outside the gene matches: 5. CDR3 length: 15 amino acids. CDR1 is LGHNA and CDR2 is YNFKEQ in the germline V gene. This CDR3 reads CASSQRGEGTDTQYF. In nucleotides, the CDR3 is TGTGCCAGCAGCCAGCGGGGGGAAGGTACAGATACGCAGTATTTT.

This clonotype was found many times. The rearrangement uses TRBV15 and TRBJ2-1, with 7 nucleotides matching TRBD1. Germline lookup yields CDR1 LNHNV and CDR2 YYDKDF (reference sequence). V shed 1 base, J shed 3 bases, and the junction held 9 bases outside the gene matches. CDR3 length: 17 residues. The CDR3 DNA reads TGTGCCACCAGCAGAGTAAAACCCGGGACAGACTACAATGAGCAGTTCTTC. This gives the protein CATSRVKPGTDYNEQFF.

This clonotype has at least ten counts. The chain uses TRBV28 and TRBJ2-2; the match to TRBD1 covers 12 bases. J lost 6 bases, V lost 3 bases, and 8 bases had no gene match. The germline gives CDR1 MDHEN, CDR2 SYDVKM. This CDR3 region has 17 residues. The CDR3 nucleotides read TGTGCCAGCAGTTTTCCCCCCGGGACAGGGGGCTCCGGGGAGCTGTTTTTT. This gives the protein CASSFPPGTGGSGELFF.

At least ten counts were recorded for this clonotype. The chain recombines TRBV5-1 with TRBJ2-7; perhaps D is TRBD1 or TRBD2 (6 bases each). V lost 0 bases to trimming and J lost 3 bases, with 10 bases between them. The CDR3 has 14 residues. From germline, CDR1 is SGHRS and CDR2 YFSETQ. Written as DNA, the CDR3 is TGCGCCAGCAGCTTGGACGGGGGCGGCTACGAGCAGTACTTC. It is translated as CASSLDGGGYEQYF.

This clonotype was observed many times. The V and J genes are TRBV20-1 and TRBJ1-4; weak D call: TRBD1 (6 bases). The V and J ends lost 0 bases and 7 bases respectively, with 15 bases between them. Germline assignment: CDR1 DFQATT and CDR2 SNEGSKA (reference sequence). CDR3 length: 15 amino acids. The CDR3 loop reads CSARDRTRGGEKLFF. CDR3 nucleotides: TGCAGTGCTAGAGATAGAACCAGGGGTGGTGAAAAACTGTTTTTT.

The table lists this clonotype with many counts. The chain has TRBV11-2 and TRBJ2-7, with a possible D match to TRBD1 (6 bases). V was shortened by 1 base and J by 1 base, with 17 bases between the two germline ends. CDR1 is SGHAT, CDR2 FQNNGV, per germline. This CDR3 spans 17 amino acids. The CDR3 here is CASSLGSYGTPSYEQYF. Written as DNA, the CDR3 is TGTGCCAGCAGCTTAGGCTCCTACGGGACACCTTCCTACGAGCAGTACTTC.

There are many counts of this clonotype. The gene calls are TRBV6-1 and TRBJ1-2; tentatively, D is TRBD1 (6 bases). Trimming took 7 bases from V and 6 from J, leaving 24 bases between them. The germline CDR1 and CDR2 sequences are MNHNS and SASEGT. The length of the CDR3 is 16 residues. CDR3 sequence (DNA): TGTGCCAGCACCGGTGGGCCGACAGGCCCTTTAGATGGCTACACCTTC. Protein: CASTGGPTGPLDGYTF.

At least ten counts were recorded for this clonotype. J is TRBJ2-7 and V is TRBV30; 7 bases match TRBD1. The V gene's germline CDR1 is GTSNPN and CDR2 SVGIG (reference sequence). Unmatched junction bases numbered 4, after V lost 0 bases and J lost 11 bases. The CDR3 totals 11 residues. CDR3 nucleotides: TGTGCCTGGAGTGTAGCGACAGGGAAGTACTTC. It specifies CAWSVATGKYF.

The sample holds many counts of this clonotype. The chain joins TRBV18 to TRBJ1-1, with 7 bases lining up with TRBD1. This CDR3 spans 14 amino acids. CDR1 and CDR2 (germline): KGHSH, LQKENI. V lost 3 bases to trimming and J lost 3 bases; unmatched junction nucleotides: 4. CDR3 protein: CASSPTTGDTEAFF. The CDR3, as DNA: TGTGCCAGCTCACCTACCACAGGGGACACTGAAGCTTTCTTT.

This clonotype showed up many times. Its ends do not fully match the called genes, so a read error is possible. This chain connects TRBV5-1 to TRBJ2-3, with TRBD2 matching 11 bases. CDR1 and CDR2 from the germline V gene are SGHRS and YFSETQ. This CDR3 contains 16 residues. The DNA for the CDR3 is TGCGCCAGCACCTTGGCGGGACTAGCGGGCACAGATACGCAGTATTTT. It translates to CASTLAGLAGTDTQYF.

This clonotype has just a few counts. V usage is TRBV2 and J usage is TRBJ2-1; D ambiguous. The V and J ends lost 5 bases and 0 bases respectively, with 11 bases between them. This CDR3 spans 15 amino acids. CDR1 is SNHLY, CDR2 FYNNEI, per germline. CDR3 in DNA: TGTGCCAGCAGTCCTACTACCAGCTCCTACAATGAGCAGTTCTTC. This translates into CASSPTTSSYNEQFF.

This clonotype came up many times. The chain combines TRBV20-1 with TRBJ2-5, with D hard to call. V shed 2 bases and J shed 5 bases, with 9 bases lying between them. CDR3 length: 12 amino acids. Germline values: CDR1 DFQATT, CDR2 SNEGSKA (reference sequence). This CDR3 reads CSARKTHETQYF. CDR3 DNA sequence: TGCAGTGCTAGAAAAACTCATGAGACCCAGTACTTC.

This clonotype was observed many times. The rearrangement joins TRBV28 to TRBJ1-1; D unresolved. Germline V gene lookup returns CDR1 MDHEN and CDR2 SYDVKM. The CDR3 sequence is 12 residues long. Trimming left V 7 bases short and J 9 bases short, with 15 bases between. CDR3 bases: TGTGCCAGCACCTACAGAGAAGCTAAAGCTTTCTTT. Translated, it gives CASTYREAKAFF.

The sample holds a few counts of this clonotype. The junction departs from germline at one end; a sequencing error may be responsible. The chain is built from TRBV7-3 and TRBJ2-1; TRBD2 agrees at 11 bases. The germline gives CDR1 SGHTA, CDR2 FQGTGA. This CDR3 has 13 residues. The CDR3 nucleotides are TGTGCCAGCAGCACTAGCGGGGGCAATGAGCGGTTCTTC. Translated, it gives CASSTSGGNERFF.

This clonotype was seen ten or more times. The chain employs TRBV7-2 and TRBJ2-1, with D possibly being TRBD1 or TRBD2 (5 bases each). This CDR3 region has 15 residues. Trimming took off 3 bases at V and 0 bases at J, with 9 bases between the two ends. The V gene's germline CDR1 is SGHTA and CDR2 FQGNSA. CDR3 residues: CASSFKGSSYNEQFF. DNA for the CDR3: TGTGCCAGCAGCTTCAAGGGGAGCTCCTACAATGAGCAGTTCTTC.